This T cell receptor (beta chain) was identified during a study of T cell responses to AZD1222 COVID-19 vaccine. TCRdb's copy holds only in-frame clones and misses some; the assay was immunoSEQ multiplex PCR. The sample lists 100,000 to 120,000 clones, roughly four fifths seen once, with roughly 5% in the top ten. Notes on the study in general: Clonal diversity may have been underestimated, and the donors were mostly white British, with more females than males. Close to half of spike-specific TCRs reportedly recognize unmutated variant regions. The span of vaccine-associated CD4 TCRs extended across spike, with dominance at 160-218 and 743-854.

About this clone itself: Its antigen is currently unknown. Other DNA sequences in the sample encode the same CDR3.

There are 13 residues in the CDR3. V was pared by 5 bases and J by 10 bases, with 12 bases between. In germline, CDR1 is LNHDA, CDR2 SQIVND (reference sequence). The rearrangement uses TRBV19 and TRBJ1-6; D uncertain. This TCR was recovered from an adult in good health. Sequenced material: peripheral blood, taken on day 0 of AZD1222 vaccination. CDR3 nucleotide sequence: TGTGCCAGTAGTGATAGGGTCCGGTCACCCCTCCACTTT. It codes for CASSDRVRSPLHF.